Detailed here is one TCR beta chain. No antigen is known for it. This specimen comes from a study of TIL therapy for anti-PD-1-resistant metastatic lung cancer. Study-wide findings and caveats: TIL clonotype persistence in blood showed no apparent association with response.

The time point here: pre-treatment sample, taken before nivolumab and TIL therapy. This was the immunoSEQ v3 assay. Repertoires were generated with immunoSEQ multiplex PCR, while TCRdb's copy carries only in-frame clones and drops some. Of about 32,000 clones in the sample, about 79% were seen once. The CDR3 sequence is 15 residues long. Unmatched junction bases numbered 9, after V lost 7 bases and J lost 4 bases. Germline V gene lookup returns CDR1 MNHNS and CDR2 SASEGT. The origin of this receptor is a woman between 30 and 79 years old with non-small cell lung cancer. This chain connects TRBV6-1 to TRBJ1-1; 10 bases agree with TRBD1. Here the sequenced sample was blood, taken at baseline. The chain's CDR3 is CASNPDRGRPTEAFF. Written as DNA, the CDR3 is TGTGCCAGCAACCCCGACAGGGGGCGCCCCACTGAAGCTTTCTTT.